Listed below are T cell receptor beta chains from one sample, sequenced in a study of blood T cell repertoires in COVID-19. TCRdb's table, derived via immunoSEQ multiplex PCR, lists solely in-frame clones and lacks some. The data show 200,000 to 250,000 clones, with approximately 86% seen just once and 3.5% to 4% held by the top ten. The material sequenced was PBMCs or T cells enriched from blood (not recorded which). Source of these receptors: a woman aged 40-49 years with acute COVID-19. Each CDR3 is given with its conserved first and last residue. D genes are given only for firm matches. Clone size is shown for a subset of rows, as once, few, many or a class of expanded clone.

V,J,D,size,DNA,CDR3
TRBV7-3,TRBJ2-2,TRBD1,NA,TGTGCCAGCAGCCCCGGACAGGGGGGAACCGGGGAGCTGTTTTTT,CASSPGQGGTGELFF
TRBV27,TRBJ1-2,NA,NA,TGTGCCAGCAGTTCGGGCTATGGCTACACCTTC,CASSSGYGYTF
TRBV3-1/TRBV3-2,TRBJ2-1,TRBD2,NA,TGTGCCAGCAGCCAAGGACTAGCGGGCTACAGTAATGAGCAGTTCTTC,CASSQGLAGYSNEQFF
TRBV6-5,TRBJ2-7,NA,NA,TGTGCCAGCATCTGGGGGGGCGGGAGTGACGAGCAGTACTTC,CASIWGGGSDEQYF
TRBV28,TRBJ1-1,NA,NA,TGTGCCAGCATCCAACAAACGAACACTGAAGCTTTCTTT,CASIQQTNTEAFF
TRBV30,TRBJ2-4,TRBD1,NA,TGTGCCTGGAGCACAGGGGCAGACATTCAGTACTTC,CAWSTGADIQYF
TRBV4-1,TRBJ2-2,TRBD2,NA,TGCGCCAGCAGCCAAGATCTTGAGGGGACTAGCGGGGCCGGGGAGCTGTTTTTT,CASSQDLEGTSGAGELFF
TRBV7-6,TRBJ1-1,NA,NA,TGTGCCAGCAGCTTAGACAGAAACACTGAAGCTTTCTTT,CASSLDRNTEAFF
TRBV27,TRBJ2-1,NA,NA,TGTGCCAGCAGTTTGCAGAACAATGAGCAGTTCTTC,CASSLQNNEQFF
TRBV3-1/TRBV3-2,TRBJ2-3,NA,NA,TGTGCCAGCAGCCTGGATGGTAGCCCGACAGATACGCAGTATTTT,CASSLDGSPTDTQYF
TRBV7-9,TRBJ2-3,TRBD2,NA,TGTGCCAGCAGCCTTAGCGGGGCCACAGATACGCAGTATTTT,CASSLSGATDTQYF
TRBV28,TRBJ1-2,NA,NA,TGTGCCAGCAGTTTTAGTGGGGGCAACTATGGCTACACCTTC,CASSFSGGNYGYTF
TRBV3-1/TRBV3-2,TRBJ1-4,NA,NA,TGTGCCAGCAGCCAAGAGGAGGGAGGAGTGAATGAAAAACTGTTTTTT,CASSQEEGGVNEKLFF
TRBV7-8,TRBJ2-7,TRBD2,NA,TGTGCCAGCAGCCCAGGGACTAGCGGGAGTTTCCACGAGCAGTACTTC,CASSPGTSGSFHEQYF
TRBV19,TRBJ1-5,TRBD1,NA,TGTGCCAGCGGGGGTCTGGACAGGCGAGGGTTTCAGCCCCAGCATTTT,CASGGLDRRGFQPQHF
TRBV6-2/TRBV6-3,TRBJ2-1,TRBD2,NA,TGTGCCAGCAGTTTTAGCGGGAGTTTAGGCAATGAGCAGTTCTTC,CASSFSGSLGNEQFF
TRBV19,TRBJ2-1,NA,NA,TGTGCCAGTAGAATAGCGGTTAGCTCCTACAATGAGCAGTTCTTC,CASRIAVSSYNEQFF
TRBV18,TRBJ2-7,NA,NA,TGTGCCAGCTCACCAGTGGACACCACCTACGAGCAGTACTTC,CASSPVDTTYEQYF
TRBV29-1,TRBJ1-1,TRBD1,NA,TGCAGCGTCCCCGGACTTAACAGGGGGTTCCCACTGAACACTGAAGCTTTCTTT,CSVPGLNRGFPLNTEAFF
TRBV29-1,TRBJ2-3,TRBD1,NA,TGCAGCGCCTTTTCCGACAGGGGTAGAGCAGATACGCAGTATTTT,CSAFSDRGRADTQYF
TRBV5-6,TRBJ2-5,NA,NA,TGTGCCAGCAACCTTGACCGGGACACTGAAGAGACCCAGTACTTC,CASNLDRDTEETQYF
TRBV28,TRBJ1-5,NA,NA,TGTGCCAGCAGTCCGGGGGGGGAGAGGGGCAATCAGCCCCAGCATTTT,CASSPGGERGNQPQHF
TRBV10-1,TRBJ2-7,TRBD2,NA,TGCGCCAGCAGTGACGCGGGAGGAACCTCCTACGAGCAGTACTTC,CASSDAGGTSYEQYF
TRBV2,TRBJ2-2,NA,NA,TGTGCCAGCAGTTCCGCGGGTTCGGACACCGGGGAGCTGTTTTTT,CASSSAGSDTGELFF
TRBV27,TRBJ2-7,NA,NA,TGTGCCAGCAGTTTGGTTGCCAGCTACGAGCAGTACTTC,CASSLVASYEQYF
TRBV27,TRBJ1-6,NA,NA,TGTGCCAGCAGTTCGCCCCAGGGTTTAAATTCACCCCTCCACTTT,CASSSPQGLNSPLHF
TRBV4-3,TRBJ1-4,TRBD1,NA,TGCGCCAGCAGCCAAGATTCGGACAGGCGGAGGGAAAAACTGTTTTTT,CASSQDSDRRREKLFF
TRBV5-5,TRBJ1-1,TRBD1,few,TGTGCCAGCAGCTTGAACAGGGGGGGAGCTTTCTTT,CASSLNRGGAFF
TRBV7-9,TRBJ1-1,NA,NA,TGTGCCAGCAGCCCCCAGAGGACAGTGAGCACTGAAGCTTTCTTT,CASSPQRTVSTEAFF
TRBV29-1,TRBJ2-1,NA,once,TGCAGCGTTGATCCGGTCTCCACCTACAATGAGCAGTTCTTC,CSVDPVSTYNEQFF
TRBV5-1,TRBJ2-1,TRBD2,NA,TGCGCCAGCAGCTTGGGAGCGGGAGGCGAGCAGTTCTTC,CASSLGAGGEQFF
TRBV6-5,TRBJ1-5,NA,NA,TGTGCCAGCACCAACGGGGGGAATCAGCCCCAGCATTTT,CASTNGGNQPQHF
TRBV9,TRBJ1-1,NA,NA,TGTGCCAGCAGCGGGGGTAACGGGGTAGGCACTGAAGCTTTCTTT,CASSGGNGVGTEAFF
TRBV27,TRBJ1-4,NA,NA,TGTGCCAGCAGTCCCACCGGGGGTAGGGAAAAACTGTTTTTT,CASSPTGGREKLFF
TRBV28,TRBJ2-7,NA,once,TGTGCCAGCAGTCTAGGGACCGCTGGGCGGGGCGAGCAGTACTTC,CASSLGTAGRGEQYF
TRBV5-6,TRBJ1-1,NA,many,TGTGCCAGCAGCTTCGGGAACACTGAAGCTTTCTTT,CASSFGNTEAFF
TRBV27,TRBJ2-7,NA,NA,TGTGCCAGCAGTTTATCTCCTGGGGCTCACGAGCAGTACTTC,CASSLSPGAHEQYF
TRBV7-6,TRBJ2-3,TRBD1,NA,TGTGCCAGCAGCGAACTCGACAGGGTTTGGTATTTT,CASSELDRVWYF
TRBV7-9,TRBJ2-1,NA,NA,TGTGCCAGCAGCTTAATCCCCCTAGACAGGGGAGGGTACAATGAGCAGTTCTTC,CASSLIPLDRGGYNEQFF
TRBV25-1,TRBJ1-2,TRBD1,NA,TGTGCCAGCAGTGAAAACCTCCCAGGGGGGAATGGCTACACCTTC,CASSENLPGGNGYTF
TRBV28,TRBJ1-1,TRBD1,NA,TGTGCCAGCGGAAAGACAGGGTATATGAACACTGAAGCTTTCTTT,CASGKTGYMNTEAFF
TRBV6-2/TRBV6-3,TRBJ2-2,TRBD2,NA,TGTGCCAGCAGTTCTCACCCGAAACTAGCGAGCGGGGAGCTGTTTTTT,CASSSHPKLASGELFF
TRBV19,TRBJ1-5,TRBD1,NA,TGTGCCAGTAGTAAGGGACAGGGTAGCAATCAGCCCCAGCATTTT,CASSKGQGSNQPQHF
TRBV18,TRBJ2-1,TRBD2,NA,TGTGCCAGCTCATCCGGACTAGCGGGGGCCTACAATGAGCAGTTCTTC,CASSSGLAGAYNEQFF
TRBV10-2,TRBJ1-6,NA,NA,TGCGCCAGCAGTGACCGGGATTTAAATTCACCCCTCCACTTT,CASSDRDLNSPLHF
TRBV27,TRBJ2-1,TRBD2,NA,TGTGCCAGCGGACTAGCGGGAGATAGTGAGCAGTTCTTC,CASGLAGDSEQFF
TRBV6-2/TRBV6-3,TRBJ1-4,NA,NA,TGTGCCAGCAGTTCGAATTCAGGGGATGCAGCCGAAAAACTGTTTTTT,CASSSNSGDAAEKLFF
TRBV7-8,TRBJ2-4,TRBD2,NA,TGTGCCAGCAGCTCTCTGACTAGCGGGAGGTCGGGGGCCAAAAACATTCAGTACTTC,CASSSLTSGRSGAKNIQYF
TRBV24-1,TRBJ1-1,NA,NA,TGTGCCACCAGTGCGGACACTGAAGCTTTCTTT,CATSADTEAFF
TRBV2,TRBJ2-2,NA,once,TGTGCCAGCCGCCGTGTAGACACCGGGGAGCTGTTTTTT,CASRRVDTGELFF